What follows are 26 T cell receptor beta chains derived from one specimen sequenced in a study of blood T cell repertoires in COVID-19. Repertoires were generated with immunoSEQ multiplex PCR, while TCRdb's copy carries only in-frame clones and drops some. The table shows 250,000 or so clones, with roughly 88% occurring only once. Source material: PBMCs or T cells enriched from blood (not recorded which). These receptors all stem from a woman in her 40s who had been exposed to COVID-19.

The chain employs TRBV19 and TRBJ1-3; D gene uncertain. CDR1 is LNHDA and CDR2 is SQIVND in the germline V gene (reference sequence). This CDR3 contains 14 residues. Trimming removed 5 bases from V and 0 bases from J, with 8 bases in between. This CDR3 is CASSSGFSGNTIYF. The CDR3 nucleotides are TGTGCCAGTAGTTCCGGGTTCTCTGGAAACACCATATATTTT.

The chain combines TRBV7-8 with TRBJ1-2, with 9 bases identical to TRBD1. With 1 base clipped from V and 1 base from J, the junction kept 10 bases outside the gene matches. CDR1 is SGHVS and CDR2 is FQNEAQ in the germline V gene. CDR3 length equals 18 residues. Here the CDR3 reads CASSLEDYGTGSNYGYTF. The CDR3 DNA sequence: TGTGCCAGCAGCTTAGAAGACTACGGGACAGGGAGTAACTATGGCTACACCTTC. The full variable domain, in which reference TRBV7-8 and TRBJ1-2 provide the parts outside the CDR3, is GAGVSQSPRYKVAKRGQDVALRCDPISGHVSLFWYQQALGQGPEFLTYFQNEAQLDKSGLPSDRFFAERPEGSVSTLKIQRTQQEDSAVYLCASSLEDYGTGSNYGYTFGSGTRLTVV.

The chain couples TRBV6-5 to TRBJ2-7, with D uncertain. Germline CDR1 is MNHEY and CDR2 is SVGAGI. The CDR3 sequence is 15 residues long. Deletions cut 6 bases from V and 0 bases from J, with 15 bases between. CDR3 nucleotides: TGTGCCAGCAGGAGGTCTATATATATCTCCTACGAGCAGTACTTC. Residues: CASRRSIYISYEQYF.

The rearrangement links TRBV3-1 (or the pseudogene TRBV3-2) to TRBJ1-2; D is uncertain. CDR3 length: 13 amino acids. The V end lost 7 bases, the J end lost 5 bases, and 14 bases lay between the germline ends. The germline V gene has CDR1 LGHDT and CDR2 YNNKEL (reference sequence). CDR3 coding DNA: TGTGCCAGCAAACCGGGATCGGATTATGGCTACACCTTC. This sequence encodes CASKPGSDYGYTF.

The chain links TRBV7-8 to TRBJ1-2; D uncertain. V lost 5 bases and J 3 bases, leaving 22 bases between the germline ends. The germline V gene encodes CDR1 SGHVS and CDR2 FQNEAQ. The CDR3 runs 17 residues. DNA for the CDR3: TGTGCCAGCAGCCGGGTCATGCGGCCCAGAATAGACTATGGCTACACCTTC. Encoded protein: CASSRVMRPRIDYGYTF.

The V call is TRBV18, the J call TRBJ1-2; maybe TRBD1 (5 bases). CDR3 length: 14 residues. Trimming removed 4 bases from V and 2 bases from J, with 11 bases in between. Germline CDR1 is KGHSH and CDR2 is LQKENI. The CDR3 DNA reads as TGTGCCAGCTCACTAAGACAGTTAAACTATGGCTACACCTTC. Translation: CASSLRQLNYGYTF. Combining the CDR3 with reference TRBV18 and TRBJ1-2 gives the whole variable domain NAGVMQNPRHLVRRRGQEARLRCSPMKGHSHVYWYRQLPEEGLKFMVYLQKENIIDESGMPKERFSAEFPKEGPSILRIQQVVRGDSAAYFCASSLRQLNYGYTFGSGTRLTVV.

The rearrangement links TRBV29-1 to TRBJ2-2; 11 bases map to TRBD2. Germline loops: CDR1 SQVTM, CDR2 ANQGSEA. Trimming cost V 2 bases and J 5 bases; bases outside gene matches: 13. This CDR3 contains 18 residues. CDR3 bases: TGCAGCGTTGAACTAAACTCTAGCGGGGGGTCCCGGACCGGGGAGCTGTTTTTT. This translates into CSVELNSSGGSRTGELFF.

CDR3 sequence: CASSQRAGEIFFRETQYF. CDR3 DNA: TGTGCCAGCAGCCAACGAGCGGGAGAGATCTTTTTTAGGGAGACCCAGTACTTC. The chain couples TRBV3-1 (or the pseudogene TRBV3-2) to TRBJ2-5; TRBD2 matches at 8 bases. CDR3 length: 18 amino acids. Trimming cost V 2 bases and J 5 bases; bases outside gene matches: 16. In germline, CDR1 is LGHDT, CDR2 YNNKEL (reference sequence).

The J gene is TRBJ2-3, the V gene TRBV7-2, with unresolved D. The V and J ends lost 3 bases and 4 bases respectively, with 5 bases between them. CDR1 SGHTA and CDR2 FQGNSA come from the germline V gene. The CDR3 has 12 residues. CDR3 DNA: TGTGCCAGCAGCTTTATTTCAGATACGCAGTATTTT. Its translation: CASSFISDTQYF. Based on the CDR3 plus reference TRBV7-2 and TRBJ2-3, the full variable domain is GAGVSQSPSNKVTEKGKDVELRCDPISGHTALYWYRQSLGQGLEFLIYFQGNSAPDKSGLPSDRFSAERTGGSVSTLTIQRTQQEDSAVYLCASSFISDTQYFGPGTRLTVL.

The chain carries TRBV2 and TRBJ1-6, with 7 bases identical to TRBD1. Looked up from germline, CDR1 is SNHLY and CDR2 is FYNNEI. V lost 5 bases and J lost 8; bases outside the gene matches: 6. The CDR3 length is 14 residues. CDR3 in amino acids: CASSRDSGHSPLHF. The DNA of the CDR3 is TGTGCCAGCAGTCGGGACAGTGGCCATTCACCCCTCCACTTT.

This chain joins TRBV4-3 and TRBJ2-3; D not certain. The germline V gene has CDR1 LGHNA and CDR2 YSLEER. CDR3 size: 13 residues. V lost 3 bases and J 5 bases, leaving 9 bases between the germline ends. CDR3: CASSHPIGDTQYF. The CDR3 bases are TGCGCCAGCAGCCACCCCATCGGAGATACGCAGTATTTT.

The rearrangement uses TRBV7-2 and TRBJ2-7; 8 bases align to TRBD2. This CDR3 is built from 14 residues. The germline CDR1 and CDR2 sequences are SGHTA and FQGNSA. Trimming took 2 bases from V and 0 from J; bases not matched to a gene: 0. The CDR3 spells CASSLTSGSYEQYF. Written as DNA, the CDR3 is TGTGCCAGCAGCTTAACTAGCGGCTCCTACGAGCAGTACTTC.

The V gene is TRBV5-1, the J gene TRBJ1-5; D remains unclear. V was pared by 0 bases and J by 6 bases, with 7 bases between. The V gene's germline CDR1 is SGHRS and CDR2 YFSETQ. The CDR3 extends over 13 amino acids. CDR3 DNA sequence: TGCGCCAGCAGCTTGGGGGAGGGTCAGCCCCAGCATTTT. It codes for CASSLGEGQPQHF.

The rearrangement uses TRBV7-8 and TRBJ1-1; tentatively, D is TRBD1 (5 bases). CDR3 length equals 19 residues. Germline loops: CDR1 SGHVS, CDR2 FQNEAQ. With 2 bases removed from V and 5 bases from J, the gap between germline ends came to 27 bases. CDR3 residues: CASSLYDRHLVGGGTEAFF. CDR3 coding DNA: TGTGCCAGCAGCTTATATGATCGGCACCTCGTTGGGGGAGGGACTGAAGCTTTCTTT.

The chain joins TRBV12-3 or TRBV12-4 to TRBJ2-3; D possibly corresponds to TRBD1 (6 bases). Trimming cost V 3 bases and J 7 bases, with 11 bases left between them. This CDR3 has 13 amino acids. For the CDR3, the DNA is TGTGCCAGCAGTTTCGGCAGGGGATATACGCAGTATTTT. This sequence encodes CASSFGRGYTQYF.

This rearrangement joins TRBV11-3 to TRBJ1-6; D uncertain. Germline values: CDR1 SGHNT, CDR2 YENEEA. The CDR3 totals 15 residues. Trimming removed 4 bases at V and 7 bases at J, with 14 bases between. DNA for the CDR3: TGTGCCAGCAGCTCCCGGGGAGGGCGGAATTCACCCCTCCACTTT. Translated: CASSSRGGRNSPLHF.

The chain has TRBV27 and TRBJ1-5; no firm D call. CDR1 and CDR2 (germline): MNHEY, SMNVEV (reference sequence). V lost 5 bases and J lost 6, with 8 bases in between. The CDR3 totals 12 residues. CDR3 residues: CASSRPFQPQHF. As DNA, the CDR3 is TGTGCCAGCAGTCGTCCTTTTCAGCCCCAGCATTTT.

The rearrangement joins TRBV5-1 to TRBJ2-6; TRBD1 might be the D (5 bases). V was trimmed by 3 bases and J by 0 bases, leaving 16 bases between them. This CDR3 region has 18 residues. The germline CDR1 and CDR2 sequences are SGHRS and YFSETQ. The DNA of the CDR3 is TGCGCCAGCAGCTCGGCCGCCAGGGATACCTCTGGGGCCAACGTCCTGACTTTC. This translates into CASSSAARDTSGANVLTF.

This clone came up many times. V is TRBV5-1 and J is TRBJ2-5; TRBD1 matches 8 bases. CDR1 is SGHRS and CDR2 is YFSETQ in the germline V gene. This CDR3 has 14 amino acids. Trimming cost V 5 bases and J 1 base; bases outside gene matches: 4. CDR3: CASSSGTGQETQYF. CDR3 sequence (DNA): TGCGCCAGCAGTAGTGGGACAGGCCAAGAGACCCAGTACTTC.

The gene calls are TRBV11-2 and TRBJ1-1; a possible D gene is TRBD1 (6 bases). The V and J ends lost 1 base and 3 bases respectively, with 12 bases between them. The CDR3 runs 15 residues. CDR1 and CDR2 (germline): SGHAT, FQNNGV. The CDR3, as DNA: TGTGCCAGCAGCTTAGGGGGGCTCAGGTACACTGAAGCTTTCTTT. Translation gives CASSLGGLRYTEAFF.

J is TRBJ1-1 and V is TRBV19, with TRBD1 matching over 9 bases. CDR3 length: 13 amino acids. V shed 8 bases and J 11 bases; nucleotides not matched to a gene: 12. Germline CDR1 is LNHDA and CDR2 is SQIVND (reference sequence). The CDR3 is CASSQGARMGAFF. As DNA, the CDR3 is TGTGCCAGTTCACAGGGGGCGCGAATGGGGGCTTTCTTT.

This sequence joins TRBV28 and TRBJ1-4, with D possibly matching TRBD1 (6 bases). V was pared by 5 bases and J by 0 bases, with 16 bases between. Germline-derived CDR1 and CDR2 are MDHEN and SYDVKM. The CDR3 is 17 amino acids. This chain's CDR3 is CASSLPHPGATNEKLFF. As DNA, the CDR3 is TGTGCCAGCAGTCTACCACATCCAGGGGCAACTAATGAAAAACTGTTTTTT.

The count of this clone is one. The chain employs TRBV15 and TRBJ2-1, with TRBD2 matching over 12 bases. Unmatched junction bases numbered 4, after V lost 0 bases and J lost 10 bases. This CDR3 region has 15 residues. Germline-derived CDR1 and CDR2 are LNHNV and YYDKDF (reference sequence). Here the CDR3 DNA reads TGTGCCACCAGCAGAGAAGTCCTAGCGGGAGGGGAGCAGTTCTTC. It yields the protein CATSREVLAGGEQFF.

In its sample, this clone was seen a few times. Other DNA sequences in this sample translate to the same CDR3. This rearrangement joins TRBV6-1 to TRBJ1-2; 7 nucleotides line up with TRBD1. The ends lost 2 bases at V and 4 bases at J; junction bases unmatched: 1. CDR1 and CDR2 from the germline V gene are MNHNS and SASEGT. CDR3 size: 13 residues. CDR3 coding DNA: TGTGCCAGCAGTGAACAGGGGGTCTATGGCTACACCTTC. Its translation: CASSEQGVYGYTF.

V gene TRBV28 combines with J gene TRBJ2-7, with 10 bases fitting TRBD2. J was trimmed by 0 bases and V by 5 bases; bases with no gene match: 4. Germline values: CDR1 MDHEN, CDR2 SYDVKM. The CDR3 is 15 amino acids. CDR3 nucleotides: TGTGCCAGCAGTACTACTAGCGGGGCCTCCTACGAGCAGTACTTC. It translates to CASSTTSGASYEQYF. The whole variable domain, filled in from reference TRBV28 and TRBJ2-7, reads DVKVTQSSRYLVKRTGEKVFLECVQDMDHENMFWYRQDPGLGLRLIYFSYDVKMKEKGDIPEGYSVSREKKERFSLILESASTNQTSMYLCASSTTSGASYEQYFGPGTRLTVT.

The rearrangement uses TRBV2 and TRBJ1-5, with 8 positions matching TRBD1. V was clipped by 6 bases and J by 5 bases; unmatched bases: 6. The germline gives CDR1 SNHLY, CDR2 FYNNEI. This CDR3 is built from 14 residues. The CDR3 spells CASSYRGGDQPQHF. CDR3 coding DNA: TGTGCCAGCAGCTACAGGGGGGGTGATCAGCCCCAGCATTTT.